The clone carrying this T cell receptor beta chain showed up many times. Antigen: not known. RNA transcripts provided the source from which TCR beta CDR3 regions were amplified. Primed by the HTBI set, a first-round RT-PCR was run on the TCR CDR3. TCRdb re-called the multiplex PCR reads with MiXCR, one entry per CDR3 protein. The table lists roughly 560,000 distinct CDR3 sequences, around 15% of them singletons. This sample was taken from a study of T cells in Graves' hyperthyroidism and ophthalmopathy. Points from the study as a whole: Clonotypes that were expanded in thyroid above 0.001 mostly appeared in blood too. For ophthalmopathy, model prediction preceded onset by a median 6.5 months.

Germline CDR1 is MDHEN and CDR2 is SYDVKM. There are 13 residues in the CDR3. V was cut by 5 bases and J by 5 bases, with 12 bases left in between. A NOSPECS grade of at least 4, a Clinical Activity Score of at least 3 and duration under 3 months were recorded in ophthalmopathy patients. On the basis of clinical symptoms, serum thyroxine and TRAb, thyroid ultrasound and orbital computed tomography, diagnoses were made. The specimen was blood. The TCR comes from a woman between 40 and 50 years old with Graves' ophthalmopathy. The V and J genes are TRBV28 and TRBJ2-5, with D perhaps assigned TRBD1 or TRBD2 (6 bases each). The CDR3 nucleotides are TGTGCCAGCAGTACCCGAGGGGGGGAGACCCAGTACTTC. This encodes CASSTRGGETQYF.